The entry that follows covers one TCR beta chain sequence. The sample comes from a study of blood T cell repertoires in COVID-19. Deletions cut 5 bases from V and 15 bases from J, with 18 bases between. The length of the CDR3 is 12 residues. The germline gives CDR1 SGHDT, CDR2 YYEEEE. Data came from immunoSEQ multiplex PCR; TCRdb stores just in-frame clones and leaves some out. The data contain roughly 180,000 clones, 70% to 85% of them singletons. The chain links TRBV5-6 to TRBJ2-1; D ambiguous. The sequenced sample consisted of peripheral blood. The clonotype originates from a human donor in a cohort sampled during active COVID-19. CDR3 region: CASSLSFSLAFF. The CDR3 bases are TGTGCCAGCAGTTTGAGTTTCTCCCTGGCGTTCTTC.